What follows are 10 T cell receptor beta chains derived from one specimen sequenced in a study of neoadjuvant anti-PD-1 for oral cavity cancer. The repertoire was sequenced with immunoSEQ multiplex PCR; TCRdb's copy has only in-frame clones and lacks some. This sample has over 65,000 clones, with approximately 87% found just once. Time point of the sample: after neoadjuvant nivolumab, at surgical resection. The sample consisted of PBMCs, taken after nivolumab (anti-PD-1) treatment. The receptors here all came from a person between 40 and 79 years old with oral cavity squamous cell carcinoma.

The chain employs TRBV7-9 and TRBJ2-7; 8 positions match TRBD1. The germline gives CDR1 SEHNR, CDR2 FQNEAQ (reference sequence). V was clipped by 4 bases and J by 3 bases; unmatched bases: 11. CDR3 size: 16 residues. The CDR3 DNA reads TGTGCCAGCAGCTCCAGAAGGAAAGGACAGGGCTACGAGCAGTACTTC. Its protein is CASSSRRKGQGYEQYF.

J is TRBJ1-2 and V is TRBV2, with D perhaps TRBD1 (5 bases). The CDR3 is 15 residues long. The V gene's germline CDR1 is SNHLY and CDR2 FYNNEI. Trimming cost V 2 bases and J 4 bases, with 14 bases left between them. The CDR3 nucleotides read TGTGCCAGCAGTGAAACGCCGACAGCTTTCTATGGCTACACCTTC. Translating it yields CASSETPTAFYGYTF.

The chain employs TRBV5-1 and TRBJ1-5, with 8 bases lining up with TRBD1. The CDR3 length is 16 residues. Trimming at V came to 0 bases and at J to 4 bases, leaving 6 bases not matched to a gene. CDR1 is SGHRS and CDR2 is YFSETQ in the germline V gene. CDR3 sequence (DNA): TGCGCCAGCAGCTTGGGCGGGACAGGACATAATCAGCCCCAGCATTTT. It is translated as CASSLGGTGHNQPQHF.

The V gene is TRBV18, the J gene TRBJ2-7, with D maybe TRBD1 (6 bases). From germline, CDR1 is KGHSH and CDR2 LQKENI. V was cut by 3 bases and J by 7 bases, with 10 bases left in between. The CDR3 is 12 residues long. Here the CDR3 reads CASSPLTGEQYF. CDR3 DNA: TGTGCCAGCTCACCTTTAACAGGGGAGCAGTACTTC.

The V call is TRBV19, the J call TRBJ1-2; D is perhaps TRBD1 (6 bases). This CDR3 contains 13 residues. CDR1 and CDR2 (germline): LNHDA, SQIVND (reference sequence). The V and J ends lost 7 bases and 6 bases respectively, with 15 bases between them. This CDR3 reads CASTEWEGDGYTF. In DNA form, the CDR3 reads TGTGCCAGTACGGAATGGGAGGGGGATGGCTACACCTTC.

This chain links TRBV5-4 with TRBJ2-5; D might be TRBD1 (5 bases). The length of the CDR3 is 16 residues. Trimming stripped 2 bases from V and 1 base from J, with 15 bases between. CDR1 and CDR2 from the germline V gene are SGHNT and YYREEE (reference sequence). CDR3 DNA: TGTGCCAGCAGCTTAACATTGACAGCGTCCCAAGAGACCCAGTACTTC. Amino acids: CASSLTLTASQETQYF.

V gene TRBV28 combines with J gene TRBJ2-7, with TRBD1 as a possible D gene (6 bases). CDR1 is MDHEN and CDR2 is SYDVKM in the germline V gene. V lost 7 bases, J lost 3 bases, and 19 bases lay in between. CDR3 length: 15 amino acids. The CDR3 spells CASTGGQLWDYEQYF. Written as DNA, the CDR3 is TGTGCCAGCACCGGTGGACAGTTGTGGGACTACGAGCAGTACTTC.

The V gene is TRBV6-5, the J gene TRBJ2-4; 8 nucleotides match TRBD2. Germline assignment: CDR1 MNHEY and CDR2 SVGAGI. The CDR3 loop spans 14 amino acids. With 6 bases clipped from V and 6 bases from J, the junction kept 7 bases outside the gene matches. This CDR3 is CASSPGLERNIQYF. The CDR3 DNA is TGTGCCAGCAGCCCGGGACTAGAACGAAACATTCAGTACTTC.

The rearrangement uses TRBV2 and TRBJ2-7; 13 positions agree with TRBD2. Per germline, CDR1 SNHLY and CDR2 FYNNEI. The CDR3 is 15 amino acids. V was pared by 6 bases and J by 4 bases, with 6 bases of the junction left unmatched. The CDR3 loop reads CASSPGLAGVYEQYF. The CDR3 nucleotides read TGTGCCAGCAGCCCTGGACTAGCGGGAGTATACGAGCAGTACTTC.

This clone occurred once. The CDR3 DNA follows: TGTGCCAGCCTGGGAGGGGGGCGGAGCCCCTACGAGCAGTACTTC. Its translation is CASLGGGRSPYEQYF. The chain has TRBV6-1 and TRBJ2-7, with D possibly TRBD2 on 7 matching bases. Trimming cost V 8 bases and J 2 bases, with 19 bases left between them. Germline CDR1 MNHNS, CDR2 SASEGT. The CDR3 consists of 15 residues.